In its sample, the clone carrying this T cell receptor beta chain was seen many times. Its antigen remains unknown. The source of the sample is a study of T cell responses to AZD1222 COVID-19 vaccine. Whole-study results and caveats: The peak T cell response came first, and repertoires were sampled only after it.

Germline loops: CDR1 GTSNPN, CDR2 SVGIG (reference sequence). This CDR3 spans 15 amino acids. V was pared by 6 bases and J by 3 bases, with 11 bases of the junction left unmatched. Profiling relied on immunoSEQ multiplex PCR, and the TCRdb table lists in-frame clones only, not all of them. The sample has about 140,000 clones; 92% are singletons. The sequences come from peripheral blood, collected 28 days after the second AZD1222 dose. The chain links TRBV30 to TRBJ1-1, with 9 bases lining up with TRBD1. This clonotype originated in an adult who received the AZD1222 COVID-19 vaccine. The CDR3 DNA is TGTGCCTGTGACTTATACAGGGGGCAGGACACTGAAGCTTTCTTT. It yields the protein CACDLYRGQDTEAFF.